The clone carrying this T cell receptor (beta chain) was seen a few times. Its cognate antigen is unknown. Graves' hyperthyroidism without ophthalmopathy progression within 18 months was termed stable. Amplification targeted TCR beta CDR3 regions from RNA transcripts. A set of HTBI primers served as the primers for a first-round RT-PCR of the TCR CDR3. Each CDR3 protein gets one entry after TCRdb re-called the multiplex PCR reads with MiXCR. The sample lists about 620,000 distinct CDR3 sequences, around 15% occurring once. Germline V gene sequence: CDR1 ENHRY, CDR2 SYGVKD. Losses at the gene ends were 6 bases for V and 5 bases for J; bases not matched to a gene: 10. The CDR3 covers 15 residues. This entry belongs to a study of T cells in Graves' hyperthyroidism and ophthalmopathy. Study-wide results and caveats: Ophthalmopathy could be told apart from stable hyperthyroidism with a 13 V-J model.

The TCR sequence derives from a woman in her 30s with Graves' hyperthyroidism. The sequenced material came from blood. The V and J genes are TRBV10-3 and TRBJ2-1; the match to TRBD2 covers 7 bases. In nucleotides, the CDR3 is TGTGCCATCAGGGCCAGGGACTATTTAAACAATGAGCAGTTCTTC. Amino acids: CAIRARDYLNNEQFF.